This TCR beta chain was recovered during a study of CD8+ T cells in alopecia areata. Study-level background: Treated patients' severity was scored by percentage of affected scalp area.

Study-wide results and caveats: On tofacitinib, scalp clonality and expanded CD8+ clones among top 100 fell significantly. During tofacitinib treatment, many expanded lesional clones remained in scalp and blood.

Germline values: CDR1 ENHRY, CDR2 SYGVKD. V gave up 10 bases and J gave up 6 bases; unmatched junction bases: 8. This CDR3 has 14 amino acids. In each case, RNA was isolated and then reverse transcribed into cDNA as the sequencing template. TCRdb keeps only in-frame clones here, not all; method: immunoSEQ multiplex PCR. The table includes 210,000 or so clones, more than 55% detected once. The treatment here: oral pan-JAK inhibitor, 5-10 mg twice daily. As for this clone: Its specificity is unknown.

This rearrangement joins TRBV10-3 to TRBJ2-2; TRBD1 matches 10 bases. Here the sequenced sample was CD4+ T cells sorted from blood, taken at week 44, from a patient treated with tofacitinib. The clonotype comes from a human donor with alopecia areata. The CDR3 DNA reads TGTGCCAGCGAGGGACAGGGGCGCTCCGGGGAGCTGTTTTTT. Translating it yields CASEGQGRSGELFF.